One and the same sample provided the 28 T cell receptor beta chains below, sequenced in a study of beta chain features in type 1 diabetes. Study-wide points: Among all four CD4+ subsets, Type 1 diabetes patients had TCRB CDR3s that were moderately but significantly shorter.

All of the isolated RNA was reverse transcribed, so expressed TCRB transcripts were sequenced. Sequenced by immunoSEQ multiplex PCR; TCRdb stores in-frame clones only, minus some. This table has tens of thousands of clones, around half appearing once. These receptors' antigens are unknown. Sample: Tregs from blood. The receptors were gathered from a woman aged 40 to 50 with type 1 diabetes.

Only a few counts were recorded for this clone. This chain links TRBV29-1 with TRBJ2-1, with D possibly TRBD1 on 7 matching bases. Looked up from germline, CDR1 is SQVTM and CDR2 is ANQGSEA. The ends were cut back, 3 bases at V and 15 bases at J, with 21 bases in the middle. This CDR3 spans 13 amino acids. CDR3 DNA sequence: TGCAGCGTTGAGGAGGAAGGGGGCGGGAACAGGTTCTTC. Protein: CSVEEEGGGNRFF.

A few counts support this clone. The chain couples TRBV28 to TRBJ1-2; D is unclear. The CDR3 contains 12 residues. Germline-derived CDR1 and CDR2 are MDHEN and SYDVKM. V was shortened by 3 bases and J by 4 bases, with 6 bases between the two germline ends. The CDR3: CASSFRVYGYTF. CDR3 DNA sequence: TGTGCCAGCAGTTTTCGGGTCTATGGCTACACCTTC.

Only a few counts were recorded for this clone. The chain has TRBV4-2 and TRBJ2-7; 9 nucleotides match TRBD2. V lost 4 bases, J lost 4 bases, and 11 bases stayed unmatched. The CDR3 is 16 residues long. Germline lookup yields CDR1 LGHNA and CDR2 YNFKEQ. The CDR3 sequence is CASSPLNSGSSYEQYF. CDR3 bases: TGTGCCAGCAGCCCCCTAAATAGCGGGAGTTCGTACGAGCAGTACTTC.

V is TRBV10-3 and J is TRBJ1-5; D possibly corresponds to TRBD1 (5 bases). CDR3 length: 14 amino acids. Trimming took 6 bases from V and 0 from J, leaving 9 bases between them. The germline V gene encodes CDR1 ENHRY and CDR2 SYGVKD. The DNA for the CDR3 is TGTGCCATCAGCCGGGGGAATAGCAATCAGCCCCAGCATTTT. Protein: CAISRGNSNQPQHF.

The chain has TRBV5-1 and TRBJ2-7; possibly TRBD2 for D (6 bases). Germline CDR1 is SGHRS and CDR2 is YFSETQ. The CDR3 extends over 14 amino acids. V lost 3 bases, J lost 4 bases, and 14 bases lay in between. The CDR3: CASSSNGGLYEQYF. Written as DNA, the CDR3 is TGCGCCAGCAGCTCGAACGGGGGTCTTTACGAGCAGTACTTC.

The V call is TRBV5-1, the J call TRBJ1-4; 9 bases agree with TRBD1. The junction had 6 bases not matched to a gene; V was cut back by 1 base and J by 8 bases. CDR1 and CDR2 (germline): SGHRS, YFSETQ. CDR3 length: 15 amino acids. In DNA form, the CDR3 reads TGCGCCAGCAGCTTGCAGACAGGGGGTGTGGAAAAACTGTTTTTT. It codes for CASSLQTGGVEKLFF.

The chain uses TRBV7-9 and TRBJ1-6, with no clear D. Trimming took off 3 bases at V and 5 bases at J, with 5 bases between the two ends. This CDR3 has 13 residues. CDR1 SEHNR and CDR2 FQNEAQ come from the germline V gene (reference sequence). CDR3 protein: CASSFPNNSPLHF. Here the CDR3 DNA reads TGTGCCAGCAGCTTTCCTAATAATTCACCCCTCCACTTT.

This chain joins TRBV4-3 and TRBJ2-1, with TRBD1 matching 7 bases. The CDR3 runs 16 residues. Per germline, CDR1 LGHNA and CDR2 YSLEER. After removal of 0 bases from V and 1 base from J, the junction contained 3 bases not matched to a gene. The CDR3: CASSQEGRGSYNEQFF. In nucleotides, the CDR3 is TGCGCCAGCAGCCAAGAGGGCAGGGGGTCCTACAATGAGCAGTTCTTC.

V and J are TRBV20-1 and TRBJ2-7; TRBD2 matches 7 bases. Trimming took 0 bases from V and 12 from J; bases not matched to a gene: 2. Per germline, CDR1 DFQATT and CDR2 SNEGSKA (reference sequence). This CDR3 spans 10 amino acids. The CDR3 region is CSARDRGVYF. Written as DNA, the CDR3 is TGCAGTGCTAGAGATCGGGGGGTGTACTTC.

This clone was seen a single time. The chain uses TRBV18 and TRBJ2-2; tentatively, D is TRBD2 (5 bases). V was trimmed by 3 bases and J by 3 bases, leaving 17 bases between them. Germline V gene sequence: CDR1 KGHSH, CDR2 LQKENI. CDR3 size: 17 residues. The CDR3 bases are TGTGCCAGCTCACCGGAGGAATTCTCCATTTACACCGGGGAGCTGTTTTTT. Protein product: CASSPEEFSIYTGELFF.

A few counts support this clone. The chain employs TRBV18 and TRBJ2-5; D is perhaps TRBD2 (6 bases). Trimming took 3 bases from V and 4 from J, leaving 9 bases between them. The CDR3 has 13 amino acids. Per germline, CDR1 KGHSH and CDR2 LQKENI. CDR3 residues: CASSPEGLETQYF. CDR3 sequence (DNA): TGTGCCAGCTCACCGGAGGGACTAGAGACCCAGTACTTC.

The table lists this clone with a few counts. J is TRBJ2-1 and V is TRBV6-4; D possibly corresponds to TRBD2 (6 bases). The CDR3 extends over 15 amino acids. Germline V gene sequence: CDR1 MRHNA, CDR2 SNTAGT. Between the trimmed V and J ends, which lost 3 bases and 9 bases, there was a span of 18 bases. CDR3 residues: CASSETRLGASEQFF. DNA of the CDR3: TGTGCCAGCAGTGAGACTAGATTAGGGGCCAGTGAGCAGTTCTTC.

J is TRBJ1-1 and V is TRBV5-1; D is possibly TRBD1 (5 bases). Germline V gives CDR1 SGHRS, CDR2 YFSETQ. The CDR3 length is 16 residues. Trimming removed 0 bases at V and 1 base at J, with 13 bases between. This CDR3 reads CASSLELMGGNTEAFF. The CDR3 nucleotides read TGCGCCAGCAGCTTGGAGTTAATGGGGGGGAACACTGAAGCTTTCTTT.

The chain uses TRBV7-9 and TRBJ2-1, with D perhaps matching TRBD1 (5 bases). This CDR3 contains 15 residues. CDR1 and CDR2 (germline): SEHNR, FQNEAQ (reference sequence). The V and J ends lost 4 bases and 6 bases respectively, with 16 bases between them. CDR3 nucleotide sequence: TGTGCCAGCAGCTCAGGGCTAGTTTCGGGCAATGAGCAGTTCTTC. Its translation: CASSSGLVSGNEQFF.

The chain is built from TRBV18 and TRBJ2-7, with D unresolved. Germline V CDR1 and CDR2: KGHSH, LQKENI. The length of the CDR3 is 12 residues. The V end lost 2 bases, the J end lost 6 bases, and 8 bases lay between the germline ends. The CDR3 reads CASSPGRPEQYF. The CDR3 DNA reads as TGTGCCAGCTCACCAGGCCGTCCCGAGCAGTACTTC.

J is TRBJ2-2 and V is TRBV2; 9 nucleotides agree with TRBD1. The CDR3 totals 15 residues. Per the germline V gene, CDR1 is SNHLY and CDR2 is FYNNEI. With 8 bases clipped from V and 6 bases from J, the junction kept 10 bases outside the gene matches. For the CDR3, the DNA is TGTGCCAGCGGCACCGGGACAGGGTGGGCCGGGGAGCTGTTTTTT. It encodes CASGTGTGWAGELFF.

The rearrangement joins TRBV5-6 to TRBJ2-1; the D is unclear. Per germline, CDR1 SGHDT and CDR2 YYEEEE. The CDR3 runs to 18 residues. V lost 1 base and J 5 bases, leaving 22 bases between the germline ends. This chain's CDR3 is CASSLKYLINGLNNEQFF. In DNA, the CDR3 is TGTGCCAGCAGCTTGAAGTACTTGATTAATGGGCTCAACAATGAGCAGTTCTTC.

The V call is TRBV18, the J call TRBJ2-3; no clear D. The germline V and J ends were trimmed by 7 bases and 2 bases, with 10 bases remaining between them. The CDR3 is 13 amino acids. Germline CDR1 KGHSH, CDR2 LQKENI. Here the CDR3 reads CASLTSSTDTQYF. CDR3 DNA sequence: TGTGCCAGCTTAACATCCTCCACAGATACGCAGTATTTT.

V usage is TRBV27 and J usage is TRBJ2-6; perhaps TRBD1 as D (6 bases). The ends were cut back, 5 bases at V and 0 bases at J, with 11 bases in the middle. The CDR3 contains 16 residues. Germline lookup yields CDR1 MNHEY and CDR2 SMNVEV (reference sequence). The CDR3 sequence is CASSPRTASGANVLTF. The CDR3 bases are TGTGCCAGCAGTCCCCGGACAGCCTCTGGGGCCAACGTCCTGACTTTC.

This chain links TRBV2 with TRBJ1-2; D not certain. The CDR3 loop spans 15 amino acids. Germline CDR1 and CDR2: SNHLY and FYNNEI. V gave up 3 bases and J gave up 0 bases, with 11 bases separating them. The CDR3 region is CASSDSLPANYGYTF. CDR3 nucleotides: TGTGCCAGCAGTGACTCACTACCTGCTAACTATGGCTACACCTTC.

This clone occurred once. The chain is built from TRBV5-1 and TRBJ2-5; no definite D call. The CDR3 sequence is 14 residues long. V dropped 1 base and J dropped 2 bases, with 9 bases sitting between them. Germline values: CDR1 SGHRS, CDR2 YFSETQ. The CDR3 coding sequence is TGCGCCAGCAGCTTGTGGCCGGAGCAAGAGACCCAGTACTTC. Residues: CASSLWPEQETQYF.

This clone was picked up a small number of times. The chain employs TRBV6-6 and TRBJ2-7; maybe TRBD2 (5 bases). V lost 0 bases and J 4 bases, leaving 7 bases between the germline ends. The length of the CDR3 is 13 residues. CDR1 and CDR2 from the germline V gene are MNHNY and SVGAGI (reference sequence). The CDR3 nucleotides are TGTGCCAGCAGTTACTCGAGAGGGTACGAGCAGTACTTC. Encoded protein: CASSYSRGYEQYF.

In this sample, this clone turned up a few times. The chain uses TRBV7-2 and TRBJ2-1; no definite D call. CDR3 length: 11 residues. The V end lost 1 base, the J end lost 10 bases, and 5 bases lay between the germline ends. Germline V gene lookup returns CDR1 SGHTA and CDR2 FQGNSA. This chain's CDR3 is CASSLDGEQFF. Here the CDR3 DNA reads TGTGCCAGCAGCTTAGACGGGGAGCAGTTCTTC.

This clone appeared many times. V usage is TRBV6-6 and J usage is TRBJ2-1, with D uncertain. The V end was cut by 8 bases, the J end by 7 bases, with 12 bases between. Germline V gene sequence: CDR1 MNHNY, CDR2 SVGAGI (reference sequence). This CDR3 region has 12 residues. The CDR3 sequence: CASSGVENEQFF. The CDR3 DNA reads TGTGCCAGCTCTGGAGTTGAAAATGAGCAGTTCTTC.

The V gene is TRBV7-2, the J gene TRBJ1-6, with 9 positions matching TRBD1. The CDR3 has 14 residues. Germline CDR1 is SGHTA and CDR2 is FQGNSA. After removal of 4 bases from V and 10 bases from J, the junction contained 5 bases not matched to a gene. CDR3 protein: CASSSGQGRSPLHF. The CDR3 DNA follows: TGTGCCAGCAGCTCGGGACAGGGACGATCACCCCTCCACTTT.

CDR3 in amino acids: CASRTGNQPQHF. In nucleotides, the CDR3 is TGTGCCAGCAGGACAGGTAATCAGCCCCAGCATTTT. This sequence joins TRBV2 and TRBJ1-5; the D gene is possibly TRBD1 (6 bases). The V gene lost 6 bases and the J gene lost 4 bases, with 7 bases spanning the gap. Looked up from germline, CDR1 is SNHLY and CDR2 is FYNNEI. CDR3 length: 12 amino acids.

The chain's CDR3 is CASSLMGQGITDTQYF. CDR3 nucleotide sequence: TGTGCCAGCAGCTTAATGGGCCAGGGAATCACAGATACGCAGTATTTT. The chain joins TRBV7-2 to TRBJ2-3; weak D call: TRBD1 (5 bases). The V gene's germline CDR1 is SGHTA and CDR2 FQGNSA. CDR3 length: 16 amino acids. Trimming removed 2 bases from V and 2 bases from J, with 14 bases in between.

The CDR3 is CASSPDRVPDPLFF. The CDR3 nucleotides read TGTGCCAGTAGTCCCGACAGGGTCCCTGACCCACTGTTTTTT. This sequence joins TRBV19 and TRBJ2-2; TRBD1 aligns across 7 bases. The V gene's germline CDR1 is LNHDA and CDR2 SQIVND (reference sequence). This CDR3 contains 14 residues. The V segment lost 5 bases and the J segment 14 bases; nucleotides outside the gene matches: 14.